The entry that follows covers one TCR beta chain sequence. Its antigen is currently unknown. This sample was taken from a study of CD8 T cells in ankylosing spondylitis. Study-level findings and limits: A motif of fewer than ten highly homologous TCR beta variants was seen as apparently characteristic of ankylosing spondylitis blood.

TCRdb re-called the 5' RACE reads with MiXCR, one entry per CDR3 protein. Of fewer than 450,000 distinct CDR3 sequences in the sample, roughly 17% are singletons; the top ten hold approximately 0.97%. Germline lookup yields CDR1 SGHVS and CDR2 FQNEAQ. Trimming took 1 base from V and 2 from J, leaving 15 bases between them. CDR3 size: 16 residues. J is TRBJ2-7 and V is TRBV7-8; a weak D match, TRBD2 (6 bases). The clonotype comes from a male donor with ankylosing spondylitis. The sequenced material came from blood, either unsorted or a sorted T cell fraction (not recorded which). The CDR3 nucleotides are TGTGCCAGCAGCTTAGTACTAACGCGGGGCCCCTACGAGCAGTACTTC. Its protein product is CASSLVLTRGPYEQYF.